This T cell receptor (beta chain) comes out of a study of blood T cell repertoires in COVID-19 (dated by TCRdb to 2019 to 2021). Notes on the research overall: Collaborator samples came from the United States, Italy and Spain and covered acute and convalescent phases of COVID-19. The prospective study material was composed of cDNA or gDNA derived from T cells, B-cell-depleted T cells, or PBMCs. Deeply sampled blood TCRbeta repertoires from subjects exposed to, actively infected with, or recovered from COVID-19 were included in the dataset. The repertoires were released in a freely available public database intended as a resource for research on the immune response to SARS-CoV-2. Samples were obtained from the ongoing ImmuneRACE study (first 160 participants) and from roughly 1,300 subjects provided by 6 global collaborators. A de-identified subject ID, COVID-19 status, age in years and sex were almost always included in the sample metadata. Where available, HLA class I and class II types were taken from metadata supplied by the sample provider and were not determined by assay-based typing. Broad study findings and their caveats: The amount of clinical and demographic metadata varied by source and participant and was provided uncurated.

The immunoSEQ Assay, a bias-controlled multiplex PCR, was used to amplify TCRbeta CDR3 regions from genomic DNA. On the study's bioinformatics: The number of nucleated cells in each sample was estimated from the amplification of reference gene primers within the assay. To quantify the absolute abundance of each unique TCRbeta CDR3 rearrangement, sequence reads were collapsed and filtered. For each sample, productive Simpson clonality was calculated as the square root of Simpson's diversity index over productive rearrangements. TCRdb's version of the immuneACCESS table is confined to in-frame rearrangements and falls short of the full clone set. An unresolved V gene accounts for under half of the shortfall where checked; the remainder is of unknown origin. V and J calls and clone size come straight from that table; D and trimming were deduced from the DNA. The sample yields approximately 100,000 clones; around 87% were counted once. The ten largest clones capture approximately 10% of the sample.

The collaborating institutions used their own protocols to collect whole blood in K2EDTA tubes. For TCRbeta analysis, collaborator samples were shipped as frozen whole blood, as isolated PBMCs, or as DNA extracted from either sample type. Concerning this clone: The specificity of this receptor is unknown. One base away there is no much larger clone; base qualities are not given.

V is clipped by 1 base and J by 9 bases, and the sequence between their germline boundaries is 12 bases long. CDR1 SGHTA and CDR2 FQGTGA are derived from the germline V gene. Its CDR3 holds 13 amino acids, cysteine through phenylalanine. Only the CDR3 part of the read is kept: 39 bases, read in frame from the first base. This chain is built from TRBV7-3 and TRBJ1-1, with no D gene named confidently. The material sequenced was peripheral blood. The TCR originated in a woman aged 25 to 39 with acute or convalescent COVID-19. The sequenced DNA is TGTGCCAGCAGCTTAAAGCCGGGGTCGCAAGCTTTCTTT. Protein translation: CASSLKPGSQAFF.